Following are 7 T cell receptor beta chains from one sample sequenced in a study of blood T cell repertoires in COVID-19. Assay used: immunoSEQ multiplex PCR; TCRdb lists only in-frame clones, some missing. The table shows about 76,000 clones, with 70% to 90% occurring only once. Sequencing input: peripheral blood. Receptor source: a human donor in a cohort sampled during active COVID-19.

The V gene is TRBV6-2 or TRBV6-3, the J gene TRBJ1-2, with 9 positions matching TRBD1. The germline gives CDR1 MNHEY, CDR2 SVGEGT. This CDR3 has 13 residues. Losses at the gene ends were 5 bases for V and 6 bases for J; bases not matched to a gene: 4. The DNA of the CDR3 is TGTGCCAGCAGTCGCGGACAGGGGCATGGCTACACCTTC. The encoded protein is CASSRGQGHGYTF.

This clone was seen more than once but under ten times. This chain connects TRBV18 to TRBJ1-5; TRBD1 might be the D (5 bases). CDR3 length: 15 amino acids. Trimming took 1 base from V and 5 from J, leaving 12 bases between them. Germline V CDR1 and CDR2: KGHSH, LQKENI. The CDR3 loop is CASSPQQGLDQPQHF. In nucleotides, the CDR3 is TGTGCCAGCTCACCACAGCAGGGCCTCGATCAGCCCCAGCATTTT.

CDR3 coding DNA: TGCGCCAGCAGCTTGGGAAGGGGGGGTCCATCACCCCTCCACTTT. This translates into CASSLGRGGPSPLHF. The V gene is TRBV5-1, the J gene TRBJ1-6, with D perhaps matching TRBD1 (6 bases). Trimming pared 0 bases from V and 10 bases from J, leaving 14 bases between. The CDR3 contains 15 residues. From germline, CDR1 is SGHRS and CDR2 YFSETQ.

V is TRBV4-1 and J is TRBJ2-1; 10 nucleotides agree with TRBD1. The CDR3 spans 18 residues. V lost 3 bases, J lost 8 bases, and 16 bases stayed unmatched. In germline, CDR1 is MGHRA, CDR2 YSYEKL. CDR3 DNA: TGCGCCAGCAGCCACCCCGGGACAGGGGTCGGCGGTGTCGATGAGCAGTTCTTC. Protein product: CASSHPGTGVGGVDEQFF.

The chain joins TRBV6-1 to TRBJ1-1, with D unclear. CDR3 length: 15 residues. Germline CDR1 reads MNHNS; CDR2 reads SASEGT. The ends were cut back, 1 base at V and 0 bases at J, with 9 bases in the middle. The CDR3 region has the DNA TGTGCCAGCAGTGAAGTTCCGGGTTTGAACACTGAAGCTTTCTTT. Protein sequence: CASSEVPGLNTEAFF.

This chain uses TRBV7-9 with TRBJ2-7, with 8 positions matching TRBD2. V dropped 5 bases and J dropped 4; count of bases not matched to a gene: 7. The CDR3 is 14 residues long. Germline lookup yields CDR1 SEHNR and CDR2 FQNEAQ (reference sequence). CDR3 DNA sequence: TGTGCCAGCAGCCGGCGGGGGGCGGAATACGAGCAGTACTTC. Encoded protein: CASSRRGAEYEQYF.

This clone has just a few counts. The sample has other DNA sequences that encode this CDR3 too. The V call is TRBV20-1, the J call TRBJ1-2; D is uncertain. CDR1 DFQATT and CDR2 SNEGSKA come from the germline V gene (reference sequence). CDR3 length: 11 residues. The ends were cut back, 6 bases at V and 1 base at J, with 6 bases in the middle. In DNA, the CDR3 is TGCAGTGCGTCAGTTAACTATGGCTACACCTTC. This codes for CSASVNYGYTF.